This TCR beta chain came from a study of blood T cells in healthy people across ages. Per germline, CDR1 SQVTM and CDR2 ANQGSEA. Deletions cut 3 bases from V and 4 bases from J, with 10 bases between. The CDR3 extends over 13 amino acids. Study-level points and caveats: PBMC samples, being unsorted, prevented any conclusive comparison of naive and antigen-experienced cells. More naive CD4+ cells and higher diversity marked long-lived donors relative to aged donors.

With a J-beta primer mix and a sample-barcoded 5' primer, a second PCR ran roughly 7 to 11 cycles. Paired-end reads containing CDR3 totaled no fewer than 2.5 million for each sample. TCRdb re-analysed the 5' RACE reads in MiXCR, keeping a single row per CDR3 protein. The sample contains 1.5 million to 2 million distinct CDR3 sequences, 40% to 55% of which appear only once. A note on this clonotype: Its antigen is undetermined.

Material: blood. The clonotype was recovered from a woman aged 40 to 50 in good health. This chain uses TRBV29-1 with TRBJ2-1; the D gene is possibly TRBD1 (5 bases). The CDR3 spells CSVDRELYNEQFF. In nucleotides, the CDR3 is TGCAGCGTTGACAGGGAATTATACAATGAGCAGTTCTTC.